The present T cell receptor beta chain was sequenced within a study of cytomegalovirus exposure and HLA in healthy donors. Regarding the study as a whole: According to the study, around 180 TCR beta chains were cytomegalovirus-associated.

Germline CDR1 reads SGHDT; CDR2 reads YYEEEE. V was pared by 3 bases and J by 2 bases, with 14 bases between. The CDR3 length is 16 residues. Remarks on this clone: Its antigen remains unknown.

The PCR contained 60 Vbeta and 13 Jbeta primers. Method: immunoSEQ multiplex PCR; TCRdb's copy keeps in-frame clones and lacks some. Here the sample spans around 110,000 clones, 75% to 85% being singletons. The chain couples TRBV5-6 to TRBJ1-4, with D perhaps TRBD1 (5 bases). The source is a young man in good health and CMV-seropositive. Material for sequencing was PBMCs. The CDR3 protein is CASSSTAGGTNEKLFF. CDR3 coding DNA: TGTGCCAGCAGCTCCACGGCGGGGGGTACTAATGAAAAACTGTTTTTT.